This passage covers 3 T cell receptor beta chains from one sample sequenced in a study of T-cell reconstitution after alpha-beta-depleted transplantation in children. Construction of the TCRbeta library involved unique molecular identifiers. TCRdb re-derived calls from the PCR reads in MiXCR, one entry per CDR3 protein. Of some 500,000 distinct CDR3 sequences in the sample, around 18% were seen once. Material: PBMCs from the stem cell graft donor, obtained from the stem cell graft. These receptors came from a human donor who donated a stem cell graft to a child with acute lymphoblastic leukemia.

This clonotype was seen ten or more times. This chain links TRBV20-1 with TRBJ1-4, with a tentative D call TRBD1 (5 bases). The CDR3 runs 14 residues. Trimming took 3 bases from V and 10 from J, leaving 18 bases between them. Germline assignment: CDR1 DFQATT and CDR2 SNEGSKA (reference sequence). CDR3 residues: CSARTPGIGGKLFF. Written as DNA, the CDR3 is TGCAGTGCTAGGACCCCAGGGATTGGTGGAAAACTGTTTTTT.

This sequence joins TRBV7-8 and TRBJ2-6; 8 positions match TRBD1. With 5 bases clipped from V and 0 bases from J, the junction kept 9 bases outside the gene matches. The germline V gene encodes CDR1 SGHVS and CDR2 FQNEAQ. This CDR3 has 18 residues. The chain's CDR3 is CASSPGRGRTSGANVLTF. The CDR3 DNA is TGTGCCAGCAGCCCAGGCAGGGGGCGCACCTCTGGGGCCAACGTCCTGACTTTC.

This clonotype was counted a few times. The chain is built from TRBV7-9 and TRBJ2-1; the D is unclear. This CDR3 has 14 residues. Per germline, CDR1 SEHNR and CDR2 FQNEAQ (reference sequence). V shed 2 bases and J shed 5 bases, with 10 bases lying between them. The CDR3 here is CASSLLLSDNEQFF. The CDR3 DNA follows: TGTGCCAGCAGCTTATTACTATCAGACAATGAGCAGTTCTTC. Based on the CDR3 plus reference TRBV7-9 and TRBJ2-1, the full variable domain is DTGVSQNPRHKITKRGQNVTFRCDPISEHNRLYWYRQTLGQGPEFLTYFQNEAQLEKSRLLSDRFSAERPKGSFSTLEIQRTEQGDSAMYLCASSLLLSDNEQFFGPGTRLTVL.